This T cell receptor (beta chain) was found in a study of blood T cell repertoires in COVID-19 (dated by TCRdb to 2018 to 2021). As for the study more broadly: Samples from collaborators originated in the United States, Italy and Spain and spanned both the acute and convalescent phases of COVID-19. The samples were drawn from the first 160 participants of the ongoing ImmuneRACE study and from more than 1,000 subjects provided by 6 global collaborators. The dataset comprised deeply sampled blood TCRbeta repertoires from subjects exposed to, actively infected with, or recovered from COVID-19. Nearly every sample came with metadata listing a de-identified subject ID, COVID-19 status, age in years and sex. Where available, HLA class I and class II types were taken from metadata supplied by the sample provider and were not determined by assay-based typing. A freely available public database, intended as a resource for researchers studying the immune response to SARS-CoV-2, is where the repertoires were released. The material from the prospective study consisted of cDNA or gDNA derived from T cells, B-cell-depleted T cells, or PBMCs. Broad study findings and their caveats: How much clinical and demographic metadata was included differed by source and by participant, and the metadata was provided uncurated.

Notes on this clone: Its antigen remains unidentified. It has no much larger one-base neighbor in the sample; base qualities were not kept.

TCRbeta CDR3 regions were amplified from genomic DNA by means of the immunoSEQ Assay, a bias-controlled multiplex PCR. In the paper's pipeline: Nucleated cell counts per sample were estimated from amplification of reference gene primers within the assay. To quantify the absolute abundance of each unique TCRbeta CDR3 rearrangement, sequence reads were collapsed and filtered. Productive Simpson clonality was computed per sample as the square root of Simpson's diversity index over productive rearrangements. TCRdb mirrors the immuneACCESS table, restricted to in-frame sequences. Some clones are absent from its copies; in checked studies, under half trace to an unresolved V gene, and the reason for the others is unknown. Clonal size and the V and J genes are those of that table, whereas D and trimming came from the DNA. The sample data list over 400,000 clones, and 85% to 90% of these were observed just once. Of the sample, less than 9% is held by the ten largest clones.

One collaborating source in Seattle enrolled patients while the patients were actively infected and followed the patients over time throughout the course of disease. The collaborating institutions used their own protocols to collect whole blood in K2EDTA tubes. For TCRbeta analysis, collaborators shipped samples in one of three forms: frozen whole blood, isolated PBMCs, or DNA extracted from either of those sample types. V drops 0 bases and J drops 4 bases, leaving 6 bases in between. The germline V gene provides CDR1 WSHSY and CDR2 SAAADI. Reading from cysteine to phenylalanine, the CDR3 counts 13 amino acids. Only the CDR3 DNA is retained, 39 bases long and in frame from the first base.

The rearrangement combines TRBV10-2 with TRBJ1-1; confidence is insufficient to name the D gene. Sequencing was performed on peripheral blood. This receptor was obtained from a woman in her forties or fifties with COVID-19, enrolled during active disease. CDR3 sequence: CASSESRGTEAFF. The nucleotide sequence reads TGCGCCAGCAGTGAGTCGCGGGGCACTGAAGCTTTCTTT.